The clone carrying this TCR beta chain was counted a few times. Antigen unknown. CDR3 size: 15 residues. Trimming left V 3 bases short and J 4 bases short, with 16 bases between. Per germline, CDR1 DFQATT and CDR2 SNEGSKA (reference sequence). This specimen comes from a study of T cell repertoires in cytomegalovirus infection. Study at large: Selection of CMV epitopes for the study included recently identified HLA-C-restricted and well-studied HLA-B-restricted ones.

Each CDR3 protein is one row after TCRdb ran MiXCR on the reads. The repertoire includes about 83,000 distinct CDR3 sequences, roughly a quarter of them detected once, and roughly 50% sits in the top ten. The specimen was CD8+ T cells from cultured PBMCs, collected from culture after CMV antigen stimulation. This chain uses TRBV20-1 with TRBJ2-1; D is possibly TRBD2 (6 bases). This clonotype was sampled from a human donor in good health (CMV status not recorded). Some clones in this sample may be carry-over from other donors' samples. CDR3 nucleotides: TGCAGTGCTAGTGTGACGGTGGGAGGATACAATGAGCAGTTCTTC. It specifies CSASVTVGGYNEQFF.